This T cell receptor beta chain was sequenced during a study of cytomegalovirus exposure and HLA in healthy donors. J gave up 9 bases and V 3 bases, and 13 bases lay outside the gene matches. There are 17 residues in the CDR3. Germline V CDR1 and CDR2: KGHSH, LQKENI. Findings of the study overall: HLA-A and HLA-B allele assignments for most subjects were reportedly predicted accurately using TCR beta sequences. The authors excluded some V segments, including TRBV6-2 and TRBV6-3, as indistinguishable. Analyses of presence/absence relied on an assumption of roughly uniform sequencing depth across donors. Reports credit the classifier with highly specific, highly sensitive diagnosis of cytomegalovirus status.

In regard to this clone: Its antigen is as yet unknown.

Researchers ran the PCR with 60 Vbeta and 13 Jbeta primers. Produced via immunoSEQ multiplex PCR; TCRdb's table is partial and in-frame only. In the table there are approximately 240,000 clones, 75% to 85% of which are singletons. The J gene is TRBJ2-1, the V gene TRBV18; 11 nucleotides align to TRBD2. The sequence derives from a woman aged 60 to 75 in good health and CMV-seropositive. The specimen was PBMCs. For the CDR3, the DNA is TGTGCCAGCTCACCGGGAACTAGCGGGGGCCTCGCGCGTGAGCAGTTCTTC. It specifies CASSPGTSGGLAREQFF. The full variable domain, rest sourced from reference TRBV18 and TRBJ2-1, is NAGVMQNPRHLVRRRGQEARLRCSPMKGHSHVYWYRQLPEEGLKFMVYLQKENIIDESGMPKERFSAEFPKEGPSILRIQQVVRGDSAAYFCASSPGTSGGLAREQFFGPGTRLTVL.